These T cell receptor beta chains were read from a single sample in a study of cytomegalovirus exposure and HLA in healthy donors. Generated by immunoSEQ multiplex PCR, the TCRdb table keeps only in-frame clones and is missing some. The sample shows more than 85,000 clones, 76% of them seen only once. The sequencing input was PBMCs. The source is a woman in her forties or fifties in good health and CMV-seropositive. Each CDR3 is given with its conserved first and last residue. D genes are given only for firm matches. Only part of the rows carry a size: once, few, many, or a class if the clone is expanded.

>.|TRBJ2-7|TRBV5-1|.
TGCGCCAGCAGCTTGGCGGGAACCTACGAGCAGTACTTC
CASSLAGTYEQYF
>.|TRBJ2-2|TRBV6-5|.
TGTGCCAGCAGTTACTCCGGGGGCGGGGAGCTGTTTTTT
CASSYSGGGELFF
>.|TRBJ1-5|TRBV2|.
TGTGCCAGCAGTCCGACAGATAGCAATCAGCCCCAGCATTTT
CASSPTDSNQPQHF
>once|TRBJ2-1|TRBV6-1|TRBD1
TGTGCCAGCAGTCCTGGGACAGGGGTTAATGAGCAGTTCTTC
CASSPGTGVNEQFF
>.|TRBJ2-1|TRBV7-2|.
TGTGCCAGCAGCTTTCAGACAGGACCCGATGAGCAGTTCTTC
CASSFQTGPDEQFF
>.|TRBJ1-3|TRBV9|TRBD1
TGTGCCAGCAGCGCGGCTGGGACAGGGAGCTCTGGAAACACCATATATTTT
CASSAAGTGSSGNTIYF
>.|TRBJ1-6|TRBV6-1|.
TGTGCCAGCAGCCCACAGGGATGGGGTTCACCCCTCCACTTT
CASSPQGWGSPLHF
>.|TRBJ2-5|TRBV19|.
TGTGCCAGTAGTATAATCCGGGGACTTCAAGAGACCCAGTACTTC
CASSIIRGLQETQYF
>once|TRBJ1-2|TRBV5-8|TRBD1
TGTGCCAGCAGCTTGATGGGGACAGGGGGTAGCTACACCTTC
CASSLMGTGGSYTF
>once|TRBJ2-5|TRBV5-1|TRBD2
TGCGCCAGCAGCTTGGGGCACCTAGGGACTAGCGGGGTACAAGAGACCCAGTACTTC
CASSLGHLGTSGVQETQYF
>few|TRBJ2-5|TRBV6-1|TRBD2
TGTGCCAGCAGTGAATGGGCTAGCGGGAGTTCATCGCAAGAGACCCAGTACTTC
CASSEWASGSSSQETQYF
>.|TRBJ1-1|TRBV4-2|TRBD1
TGTGCCAGCAGCCAAGCCCCGACAGGGTCCGTGAACACTGAAGCTTTCTTT
CASSQAPTGSVNTEAFF
>.|TRBJ2-2|TRBV9|.
TGTGCCAGCAGCTTGGGACTTCACACCGGGGAGCTGTTTTTT
CASSLGLHTGELFF
>.|TRBJ2-7|TRBV7-9|.
TGTTCCAGCTCCAGGGGTGATTTCTACGAGCAGTACTTC
CSSSRGDFYEQYF
>once|TRBJ2-2|TRBV19|.
TGTGCCAGTAGTATCCAGGGGCTTTACACCGGGGAGCTGTTTTTT
CASSIQGLYTGELFF
>.|TRBJ2-3|TRBV6-5|.
TGTGCCAGCAGTTACCGGACTACCACAGATACGCAGTATTTT
CASSYRTTTDTQYF
>.|TRBJ2-5|TRBV7-3|TRBD2
TGTGCCAGCAGCCGAAGGGAGGGAGAGACCCAGTACTTC
CASSRREGETQYF
>.|TRBJ2-3|TRBV7-3|.
TGTGCCAGCAGCTCGGGCACAGATACGCAGTATTTT
CASSSGTDTQYF
>.|TRBJ2-3|TRBV5-1|TRBD2
TGCGCCAGCAGCTTGGGACTAGCGGGGGGAATAGATACGCAGTATTTT
CASSLGLAGGIDTQYF
>.|TRBJ1-2|TRBV27|.
TGTGCCAGCAGTCCGGCCATCGCGGAAGCGTATGGCTACACCTTC
CASSPAIAEAYGYTF
>.|TRBJ2-1|TRBV19|.
TGTGCCAGTAAAAAAGGGGGGGGCCCGTACAATGAGCAGTTCTTC
CASKKGGGPYNEQFF
>.|TRBJ2-5|TRBV7-6|.
TGTGCCAGCAGTGACGCTAGAGAGACCCAGTACTTC
CASSDARETQYF
>few|TRBJ1-5|TRBV18|.
TGTGCCAGCTCGCCGGACAGTTATAGCAATCAGCCCCAGCATTTT
CASSPDSYSNQPQHF
>.|TRBJ2-5|TRBV18|TRBD2
TGTGCCAGCTCAACCTCATCTAGCGGGGGGTACCAAGAGACCCAGTACTTC
CASSTSSSGGYQETQYF
>.|TRBJ2-1|TRBV5-1|TRBD2
TGCGCCAGCAGTTATTCTAGCGGGAGATCCTACAATGAGCAGTTCTTC
CASSYSSGRSYNEQFF
>.|TRBJ2-5|TRBV7-6|.
TGTGCCAGCAGCTCCAATCGGGGGACGGGTTACCAAGAGACCCAGTACTTC
CASSSNRGTGYQETQYF
>.|TRBJ2-3|TRBV6-5|.
TGTGCCAGCAGTGTTCAGGGCACAGATACGCAGTATTTT
CASSVQGTDTQYF
>.|TRBJ2-7|TRBV5-1|TRBD2
TGCGCCAGCAGCTCAATGGGACTAGCGGGAGACCTCTCCTACGAGCAGTACTTC
CASSSMGLAGDLSYEQYF
>.|TRBJ2-2|TRBV4-2|TRBD2
TGTGCCAGCAGGGGACTACTAGCAGCCACCGGGGAGCTGTTTTTT
CASRGLLAATGELFF
>.|TRBJ2-1|TRBV5-1|TRBD1
TGCGCCAGCAGCACAGAGACAGGGACCTACAATGAGCAGTTCTTC
CASSTETGTYNEQFF
>once|TRBJ2-7|TRBV6-6|TRBD1
TGTGCCAGCAGTTACTACCAGGGGGCAGGCAACGAGCAGTACTTC
CASSYYQGAGNEQYF
>.|TRBJ1-5|TRBV6-5|.
TGTGCCAGCAGTCGTCCGGGAAGCAATCAGCCCCAGCATTTT
CASSRPGSNQPQHF
>few|TRBJ1-1|TRBV5-6|.
TGTGCCAGCAGCTTAGCAGGAGGTGGGACTGAAGCTTTCTTT
CASSLAGGGTEAFF
>few|TRBJ1-3|TRBV7-9|.
TGTGCCAGCAGCTTGGACAGTATCGGGTCTGGAAACACCATATATTTT
CASSLDSIGSGNTIYF
>few|TRBJ1-4|TRBV7-2|.
TGTGCCAGCAGCTTGGCAACAACTAATGAAAAACTGTTTTTT
CASSLATTNEKLFF
>.|TRBJ2-5|TRBV9|TRBD2
TGTGCCAGCAGCGTAGGAGCGGGAGGTGTCCAGTACTTC
CASSVGAGGVQYF
>.|TRBJ2-7|TRBV5-1|TRBD1
TGCGCCAGCAGCTTATCGGGACAGGGGAAGTACGAGCAGTACTTC
CASSLSGQGKYEQYF
>.|TRBJ2-3|TRBV7-2|.
TGTGCCAGCAGCCTCCTCGGAGCGAGGACAGATACGCAGTATTTT
CASSLLGARTDTQYF
>few|TRBJ2-3|TRBV9|.
TGTGCCAGCAGCCCTTACACAGATACGCAGTATTTT
CASSPYTDTQYF
>.|TRBJ2-5|TRBV15|.
TGTGCCACCAGCAGAGGGGGGGAAGGAGAGACCCAGTACTTC
CATSRGGEGETQYF
>.|TRBJ2-5|TRBV9|TRBD2
TGTGCCAGCAGTTTGGGACTAGCGAACCAAGAGACCCAGTACTTC
CASSLGLANQETQYF
>.|TRBJ1-2|TRBV6-5|.
TGTGCCAGCACTCCTCGGGCAGGGAGGTATGGCTACACCTTC
CASTPRAGRYGYTF
>.|TRBJ2-7|TRBV21-1|.
TGTGCCAGGAGGACTAGCGGACTCTACGAGCAGTACTTC
CARRTSGLYEQYF
>.|TRBJ1-3|TRBV6-5|TRBD1
TGTGCCAGCAGTCCAGGGGGCCGCTCTGGAAACACCATATATTTT
CASSPGGRSGNTIYF
>.|TRBJ2-5|TRBV7-2|TRBD2
TGTGCCAGCAGCCCCTCGGGGGGGGAGACCCAGTACTTC
CASSPSGGETQYF
>.|TRBJ1-1|TRBV7-9|.
TGTGCCAGCAGCTCGACGACCGGGACACGGTATAACACTGAAGCTTTCTTT
CASSSTTGTRYNTEAFF
>.|TRBJ2-1|TRBV5-1|.
TGCGCCAGCAGCTTCCAGGGTGGTGGATCCTACAATGAGCAGTTCTTC
CASSFQGGGSYNEQFF
>once|TRBJ2-6|TRBV5-1|.
TGCGCCAGCAGCTTAACAACAGGGCCCACCCTCTCTGGGGCCAACGTCCTGACTTTC
CASSLTTGPTLSGANVLTF
>.|TRBJ1-1|TRBV7-2|TRBD1
TGTGCCAGCAGCCCCCGGACAGGGGCGGAAACTGAAGCTTTCTTT
CASSPRTGAETEAFF
>few|TRBJ2-3|TRBV19|.
TGTGCCAGTAGTGGGTATAAGGGGAGCACAGATACGCAGTATTTT
CASSGYKGSTDTQYF
>.|TRBJ2-7|TRBV7-9|TRBD2
TGTGCCAGCAGCTTAGAAATAGCGGGAGATCACGAGCAGTACTTC
CASSLEIAGDHEQYF
>.|TRBJ2-3|TRBV5-1|TRBD2
TGCGCCAGCAGCTCGGACCCTGGGAGGGTTACGCAGTATTTT
CASSSDPGRVTQYF
>.|TRBJ1-1|TRBV4-2|.
TGTGCCAGCAGCCAAGGCGAAGGGACTCAGGGAGACACTGAAGCTTTCTTT
CASSQGEGTQGDTEAFF
>.|TRBJ1-2|TRBV10-2|.
TGCGCCAGCAGCTCGACGGCGGGCTATGGCTACACCTTC
CASSSTAGYGYTF